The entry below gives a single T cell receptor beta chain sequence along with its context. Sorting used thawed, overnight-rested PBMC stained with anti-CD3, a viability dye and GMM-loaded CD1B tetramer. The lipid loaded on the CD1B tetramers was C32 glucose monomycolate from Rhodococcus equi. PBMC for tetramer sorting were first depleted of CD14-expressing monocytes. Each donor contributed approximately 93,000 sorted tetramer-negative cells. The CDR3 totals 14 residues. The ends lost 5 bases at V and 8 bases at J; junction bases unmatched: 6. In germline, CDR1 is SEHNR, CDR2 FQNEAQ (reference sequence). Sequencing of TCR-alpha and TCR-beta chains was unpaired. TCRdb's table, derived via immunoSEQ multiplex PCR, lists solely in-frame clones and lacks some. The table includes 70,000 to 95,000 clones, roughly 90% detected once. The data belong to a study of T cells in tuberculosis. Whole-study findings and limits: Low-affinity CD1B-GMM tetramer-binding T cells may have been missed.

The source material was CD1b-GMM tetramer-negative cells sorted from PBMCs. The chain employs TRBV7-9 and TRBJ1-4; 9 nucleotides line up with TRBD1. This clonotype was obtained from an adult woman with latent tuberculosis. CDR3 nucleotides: TGTGCCAGCAGCCTCGACAGGGGGGGCGAAAAACTGTTTTTT. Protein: CASSLDRGGEKLFF.